This T cell receptor beta chain came from a study of Ad26.COV2.S vaccination and SARS-CoV-2 variants. Study summary: Ad26.COV2.S was injected intramuscularly once or twice, 56 days apart. Study conclusions and caveats: There was a possibility that the TCR breadth and depth analyses underestimated total T cell responses. Breadth, reportedly substantial, characterized the spike-specific CD8+ and CD4+ T cell responses after vaccination.

Germline CDR1 and CDR2: SGHTA and FQGTGA. CDR3 length: 13 residues. Trimming took 1 base from V and 5 from J, leaving 6 bases between them. Concerning this clone itself: Its antigen is still unknown.

As for treatment: roughly 18 received Ad26.COV2.S at low or high dose, single or two shots; five or six received placebo; per-sample allocation not given. At day 63 after the first vaccine or placebo injection, samples were drawn. At a Boston site, the person donating was an adult of 18-55 years. The repertoire was sequenced with immunoSEQ multiplex PCR; TCRdb's copy has only in-frame clones and lacks some. This table holds under 400,000 clones, around 86% found once. The TCR was taken from a person between 18 and 60 years old who received the Ad26.COV2.S COVID-19 vaccine or a placebo. The sequencing used peripheral blood, collected in a trial of Ad26.COV2.S vaccine versus placebo. The chain joins TRBV7-3 to TRBJ2-1; D gene uncertain. CDR3 region: CASSLIGDNEQFF. The CDR3 DNA reads TGTGCCAGCAGCTTAATCGGTGACAATGAGCAGTTCTTC.